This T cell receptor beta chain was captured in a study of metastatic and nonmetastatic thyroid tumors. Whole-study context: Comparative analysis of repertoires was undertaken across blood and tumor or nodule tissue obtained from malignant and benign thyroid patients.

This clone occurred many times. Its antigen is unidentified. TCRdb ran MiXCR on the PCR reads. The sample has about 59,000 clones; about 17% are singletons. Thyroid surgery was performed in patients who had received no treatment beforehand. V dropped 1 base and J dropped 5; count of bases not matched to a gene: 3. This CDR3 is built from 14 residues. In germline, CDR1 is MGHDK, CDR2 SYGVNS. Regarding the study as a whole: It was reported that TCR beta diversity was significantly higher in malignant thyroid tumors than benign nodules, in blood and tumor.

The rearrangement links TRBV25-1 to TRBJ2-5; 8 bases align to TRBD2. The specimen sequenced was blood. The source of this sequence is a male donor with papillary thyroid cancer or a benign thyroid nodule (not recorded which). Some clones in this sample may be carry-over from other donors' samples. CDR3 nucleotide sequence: TGTGCCAGCAGTGAATTGACTAGCGCTGAGACCCAGTACTTC. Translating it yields CASSELTSAETQYF.